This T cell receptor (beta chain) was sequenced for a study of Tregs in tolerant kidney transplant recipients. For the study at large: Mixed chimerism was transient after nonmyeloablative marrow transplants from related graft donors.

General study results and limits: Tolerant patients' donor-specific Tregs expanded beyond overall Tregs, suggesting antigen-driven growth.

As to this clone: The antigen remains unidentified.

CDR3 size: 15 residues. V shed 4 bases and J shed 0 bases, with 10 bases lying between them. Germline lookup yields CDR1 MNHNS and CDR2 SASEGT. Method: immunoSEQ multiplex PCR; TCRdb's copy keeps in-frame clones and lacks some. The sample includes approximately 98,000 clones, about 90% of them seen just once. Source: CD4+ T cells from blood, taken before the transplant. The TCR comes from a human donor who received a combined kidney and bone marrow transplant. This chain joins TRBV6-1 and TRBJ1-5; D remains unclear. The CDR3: CASSGRPDSNQPQHF. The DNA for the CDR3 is TGTGCCAGCAGTGGCAGGCCTGATAGCAATCAGCCCCAGCATTTT.